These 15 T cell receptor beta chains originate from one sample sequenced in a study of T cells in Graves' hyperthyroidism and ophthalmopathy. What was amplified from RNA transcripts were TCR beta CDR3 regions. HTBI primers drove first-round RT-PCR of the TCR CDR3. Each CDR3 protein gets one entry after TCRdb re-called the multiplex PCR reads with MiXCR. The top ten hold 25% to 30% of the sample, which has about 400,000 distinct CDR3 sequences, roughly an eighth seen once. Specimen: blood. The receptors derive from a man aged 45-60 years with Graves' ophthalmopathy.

CDR3 region: CASSFSSGMADTQYF. The CDR3 DNA is TGTGCCAGCAGTTTTTCTAGCGGGATGGCAGATACGCAGTATTTT. The J gene is TRBJ2-3, the V gene TRBV12-3 or TRBV12-4; 9 bases align to TRBD2. The trim removed 3 bases at V and 4 bases at J, leaving 5 bases unmatched. This CDR3 has 15 amino acids.

DNA of the CDR3: TGCAGTGCTAGAGGGGACCAGCTGTTATTCTCGGGGCAGTACTTC. Translated, it gives CSARGDQLLFSGQYF. The chain has TRBV20-1 and TRBJ2-7, with D tentatively TRBD1 or TRBD2 (5 bases each). The CDR3 runs 15 residues. Germline V gene data show CDR1 as DFQATT and CDR2 as SNEGSKA (reference sequence). Deletions cut 1 base from V and 9 bases from J, with 22 bases between.

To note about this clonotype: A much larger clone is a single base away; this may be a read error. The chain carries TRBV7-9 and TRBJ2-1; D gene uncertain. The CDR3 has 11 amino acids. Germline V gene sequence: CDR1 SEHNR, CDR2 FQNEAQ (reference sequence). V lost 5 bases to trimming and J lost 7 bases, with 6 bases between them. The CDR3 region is CASSPVNEQFF. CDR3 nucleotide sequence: TGTGCCAGCAGCCCGGTGAATGAGCAGTTCTTC.

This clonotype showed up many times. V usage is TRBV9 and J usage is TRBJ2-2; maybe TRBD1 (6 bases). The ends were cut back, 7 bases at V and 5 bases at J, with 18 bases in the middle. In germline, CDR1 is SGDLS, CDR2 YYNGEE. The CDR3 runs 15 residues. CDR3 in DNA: TGTGCCAGCCAGCCGGCAGGGGCTTGGACCGGGGAGCTGTTTTTT. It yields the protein CASQPAGAWTGELFF.

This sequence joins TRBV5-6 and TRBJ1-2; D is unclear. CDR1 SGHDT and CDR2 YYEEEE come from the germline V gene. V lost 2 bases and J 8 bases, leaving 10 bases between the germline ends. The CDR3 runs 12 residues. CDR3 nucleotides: TGTGCCAGCAGCTTACCACGACTAGGCTACACCTTC. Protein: CASSLPRLGYTF.

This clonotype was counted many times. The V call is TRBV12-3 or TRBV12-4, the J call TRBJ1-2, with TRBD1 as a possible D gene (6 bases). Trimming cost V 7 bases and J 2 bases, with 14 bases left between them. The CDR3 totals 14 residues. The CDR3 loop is CASTLGGLNYGYTF. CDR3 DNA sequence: TGTGCCAGCACTCTTGGGGGCCTGAACTATGGCTACACCTTC.

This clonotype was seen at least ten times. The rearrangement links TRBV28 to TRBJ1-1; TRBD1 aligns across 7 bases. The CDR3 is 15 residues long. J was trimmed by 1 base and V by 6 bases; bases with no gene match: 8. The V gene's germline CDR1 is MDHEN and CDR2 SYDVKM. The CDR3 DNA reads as TGTGCCAGCAGGAGCGAGCACAGGGGGAACACTGAAGCTTTCTTT. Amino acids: CASRSEHRGNTEAFF.

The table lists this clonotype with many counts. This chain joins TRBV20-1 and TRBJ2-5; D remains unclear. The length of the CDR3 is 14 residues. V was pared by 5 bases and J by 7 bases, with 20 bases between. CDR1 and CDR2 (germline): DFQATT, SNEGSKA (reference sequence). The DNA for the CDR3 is TGCAGTGCTGAAACGACGCATCCTCCCGGGACCCAGTACTTC. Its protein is CSAETTHPPGTQYF.

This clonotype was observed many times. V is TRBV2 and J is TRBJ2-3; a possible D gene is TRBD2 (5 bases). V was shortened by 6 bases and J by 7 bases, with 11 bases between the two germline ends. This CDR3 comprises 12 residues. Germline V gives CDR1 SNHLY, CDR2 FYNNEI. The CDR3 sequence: CASSPEVNTQYF. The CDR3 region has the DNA TGTGCCAGCAGCCCGGAGGTAAATACGCAGTATTTT.

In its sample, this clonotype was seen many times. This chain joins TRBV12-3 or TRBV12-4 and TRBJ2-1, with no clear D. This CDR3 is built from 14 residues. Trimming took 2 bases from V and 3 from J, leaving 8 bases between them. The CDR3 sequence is CASSLREIYNEQFF. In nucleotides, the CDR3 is TGTGCCAGCAGTTTAAGAGAAATCTACAATGAGCAGTTCTTC.

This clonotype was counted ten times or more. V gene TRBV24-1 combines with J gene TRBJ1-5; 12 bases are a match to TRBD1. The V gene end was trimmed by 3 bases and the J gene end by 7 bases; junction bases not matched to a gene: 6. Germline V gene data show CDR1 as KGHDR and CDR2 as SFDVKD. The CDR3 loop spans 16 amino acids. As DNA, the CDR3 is TGTGCCACCAGTGATACCGGGACAGGGGGCGGACAGCCCCAGCATTTT. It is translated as CATSDTGTGGGQPQHF.

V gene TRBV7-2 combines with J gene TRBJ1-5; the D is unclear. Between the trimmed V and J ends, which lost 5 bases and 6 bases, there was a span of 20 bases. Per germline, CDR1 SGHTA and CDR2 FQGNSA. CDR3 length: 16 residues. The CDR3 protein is CASSARAPGFGQPQHF. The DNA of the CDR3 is TGTGCCAGCAGCGCACGGGCCCCCGGATTCGGTCAGCCCCAGCATTTT.

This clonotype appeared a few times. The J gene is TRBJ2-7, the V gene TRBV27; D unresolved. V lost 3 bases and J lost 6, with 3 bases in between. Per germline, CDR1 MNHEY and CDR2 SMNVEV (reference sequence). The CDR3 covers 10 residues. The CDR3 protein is CASSFREQYF. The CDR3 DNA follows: TGTGCCAGCAGTTTTCGCGAGCAGTACTTC.

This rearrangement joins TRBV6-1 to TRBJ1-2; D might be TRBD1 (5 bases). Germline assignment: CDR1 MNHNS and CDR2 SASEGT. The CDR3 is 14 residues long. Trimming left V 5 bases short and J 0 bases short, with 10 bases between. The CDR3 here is CASSRDGTNYGYTF. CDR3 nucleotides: TGTGCCAGCAGTCGGGACGGGACTAACTATGGCTACACCTTC.

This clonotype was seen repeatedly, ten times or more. CDR3 nucleotides: TGCAGCGTTCGGCAGGGGCGGTTTATGTCCTACAATGAGCAGTTCTTC. Translating gives CSVRQGRFMSYNEQFF. The genes are TRBV29-1 and TRBJ2-1; D is possibly TRBD1 (6 bases). This CDR3 contains 16 residues. Germline V gene sequence: CDR1 SQVTM, CDR2 ANQGSEA. V lost 5 bases and J lost 1, with 18 bases in between.